The clone carrying this T cell receptor (beta chain) showed up just a few times. This sample was taken from a study of blood T cell repertoires in COVID-19. Study-level background: Italy, Spain and the United States were the sources of the convalescent and acute COVID-19 samples. Nucleic acid was either cDNA or gDNA, and it came from T cells, B-cell-depleted T cells, or PBMCs.

Original data processing: Estimates of nucleated cell counts were drawn from the amplification of reference gene primers. The table came from immunoSEQ multiplex PCR; TCRdb's copy has only in-frame clones and leaves some out. V and J calls and clone size are those listed in that table; D and trimming were worked out from the DNA. The table includes 150,000 to 200,000 clones, more than 70% detected once. V was shortened by 1 base and J by 2 bases, with 2 bases between the two germline ends. This CDR3 has 12 amino acids. Germline V lookup: CDR1 LGHNA, CDR2 YNFKEQ. V and J are TRBV4-2 and TRBJ1-1; D is unclear. The sequencing sample was made of peripheral blood. The sequence was collected from a woman in her twenties or thirties with acute or convalescent COVID-19. CDR3 DNA: TGTGCCAGCAGCCAAGCAAACACTGAAGCTTTCTTT. The encoded protein is CASSQANTEAFF.